This T cell receptor beta chain was recovered during a study of blood T cell repertoires in COVID-19. Study background: Specimens from acute and convalescent COVID-19 originated in the United States, Italy and Spain. The cDNA or gDNA used as material had been derived from T cells, B-cell-depleted T cells, or PBMCs.

Some clones are missing from TCRdb's copy, which holds only in-frame ones; the method was immunoSEQ multiplex PCR. Of about 180,000 clones in the sample, roughly 82% were seen once. The CDR3 consists of 17 residues. Germline values: CDR1 MDHEN, CDR2 SYDVKM. Trimming shortened V by 1 base and J by 3 bases, and 18 bases separated the two germline ends. The TCR was taken from a woman between 70 and 85 years old with acute or convalescent COVID-19. The chain employs TRBV28 and TRBJ1-1; the D gene is possibly TRBD1 (6 bases). The sample comprised peripheral blood. This CDR3 is CASSLLSAGAKDTEAFF. CDR3 nucleotides: TGTGCCAGCAGTTTATTGTCGGCAGGGGCAAAGGACACTGAAGCTTTCTTT.